Listed here is a single T cell receptor (beta chain). What this receptor recognizes is not known. Per-base qualities were not stored, and no clone one base away is much larger. This sample is drawn from a study of OX40 agonist ivuxolimab in advanced cancers. Notes on the research overall: The costimulatory receptor OX40 (CD134) was targeted by ivuxolimab, a fully human IgG2 agonistic monoclonal antibody. Intravenous ivuxolimab was administered to patients every 2 weeks at six dose levels: 0.01, 0.1, 0.3, 1.5, 3 and 10 mg/kg. Among the approximately 50 dose-escalation patients, roughly 20 had hepatocellular carcinoma, roughly 15 melanoma, 9 renal cell carcinoma and 9 head and neck cancer. In the dose-escalation cohort, roughly four fifths of patients were male, and the mean age was approximately 55 years, with a range of about 23 to 90. Prior anti-PD-1, anti-PD-L1 or anti-CTLA-4 therapy was permitted, and checkpoint inhibitors had been received by roughly 42% of dose-escalation patients. Partial responses occurred in three dose-escalation patients: two with cutaneous melanoma and one with hepatocellular carcinoma. The purpose of peripheral TCRbeta sequencing was to test whether ivuxolimab changed TCR sequence diversity and led to clonal T-cell expansion. The paper reports the monotherapy dose-escalation portion (N of about 51 patients) of the phase I ivuxolimab trial.

Genomic DNA was isolated from the sorted cells so that the TCRbeta CDR3 region could be sequenced. TCRbeta CDR3 regions were sequenced using the immunoSEQ Assay. Here the immuneACCESS table is served through TCRdb, limited to in-frame sequences with V and J called. Missing clones are a known gap in these copies; in checked studies unresolved V genes cover under half, and the rest lacks a known reason. This sample lists more than 55,000 clones; roughly four fifths were detected once. The top ten clonotypes cover roughly 5% of the sample. Trimming takes 10 bases off V and 4 bases off J; junction bases not matched to a gene: 9. CDR1 and CDR2 are drawn from the germline V gene: MDHEN, SYDVKM. Taken from cysteine to phenylalanine, the CDR3 has 14 residues. The read is trimmed to its CDR3 DNA, 42 bases read in frame from base 1. The trial excluded patients who had a history of autoimmune disease or were on systemic immunosuppression. Peripheral blood for TCR sequencing was collected from all dose cohorts at baseline, on cycle 4 day 1, and on cycle 7 day 1. Samples came from an open-label, multicenter, first-in-human phase I dose-escalation trial of ivuxolimab. Adults with locally advanced or metastatic melanoma, renal cell carcinoma, hepatocellular carcinoma or head and neck squamous cell carcinoma were enrolled in the trial. Before TCR sequencing, CD4+ T cells and CD8+ T cells from peripheral blood were sorted into separate populations.

Results the study describes overall, beyond this receptor: Which antigens the clonally expanded peripheral T cells were specific for was not determined. After ivuxolimab, CD8+ T cells had more expanded clones than CD4+ T cells on average. At doses from 0.1 to 3.0 mg/kg, clonal expansion was seen in both CD4+ and CD8+ blood T cells between baseline and week 6. Partial responders in the 0.1-3.0 mg/kg groups had among the lowest normalized peripheral clonal expansion, especially among CD8+ T cells. Low levels of normalized T-cell clonal expansion were also seen in some patients who did not respond.

The sequence was collected from an adult with an advanced solid tumor such as melanoma, head and neck, liver or kidney cancer. Here the chain combines TRBV28 and TRBJ2-1; a stretch of 8 junction bases matches TRBD1. The specimen comprised CD4+ or CD8+ T cells sorted from blood, sampled in a trial of the OX40 agonist ivuxolimab. The DNA sequence is given as TGTGCCACACGAGGGGGGACAGGTTACAATGAGCAGTTCTTC. Translated, it gives CATRGGTGYNEQFF.